This passage covers 27 T cell receptor beta chains from one sample sequenced in a study of regulatory T cells in long-lasting Graves disease. To make TCR beta libraries, researchers used iRepertoire HTBI primers and Arm-PCR of CDR3 regions. TCRdb analysed the multiplex PCR reads with MiXCR anew, one entry per CDR3 protein. Of roughly 400,000 distinct CDR3 sequences listed, roughly 15% are singletons. The sample's time point: newly diagnosed GD, antithyroid drugs for less than 3 months. TCR sequences were obtained from RNA taken from PBMCs. The sample was also reused in another study, on T cells in Graves' hyperthyroidism and ophthalmopathy.

Source: peripheral blood mononuclear cells (PBMCs), taken at new diagnosis, from a patient treated with antithyroid drugs. These receptor sequences come from a woman between 18 and 29 years old with Graves disease.

This clonotype has just a few counts. The J gene is TRBJ1-1, the V gene TRBV9; the D gene is possibly TRBD1 (5 bases). The V and J ends lost 4 bases and 0 bases respectively, with 13 bases between them. Germline values: CDR1 SGDLS, CDR2 YYNGEE. The CDR3 contains 15 residues. The CDR3 DNA is TGTGCCAGCAGCACAAGCAGGGTTCTGAACACTGAAGCTTTCTTT. Its protein is CASSTSRVLNTEAFF.

This clonotype appeared many times. The V gene is TRBV3-1, the J gene TRBJ2-5; tentative D call: TRBD1 (6 bases). TRBJ2-1 matches the DNA end more closely, so the J call is doubtful. Germline V gene lookup returns CDR1 LGHDT and CDR2 YNNKEL (reference sequence). The CDR3 loop spans 15 amino acids. DNA of the CDR3: TGTGCCAGCAGCCACCCCCGGGACACAAACAATGAGCAGTTCTTC. Its protein product is CASSHPRDTNNEQFF.

The chain combines TRBV4-3 with TRBJ2-7, with 7 positions matching TRBD2. Germline V lookup: CDR1 LGHNA, CDR2 YSLEER. The CDR3 has 16 amino acids. V lost 0 bases and J lost 5; bases outside the gene matches: 10. The CDR3 loop reads CASSQDRVGRSNEQYF. CDR3 coding DNA: TGCGCCAGCAGCCAAGACCGAGTCGGGAGGAGCAACGAGCAGTACTTC.

This clonotype appeared many times. V and J are TRBV28 and TRBJ2-7; 9 bases align to TRBD1. Germline V gene lookup returns CDR1 MDHEN and CDR2 SYDVKM. V was pared by 6 bases and J by 0 bases, with 6 bases of the junction left unmatched. The CDR3 runs 15 residues. For the CDR3, the DNA is TGTGCCAGCAGCCGGACAGGGGAGGGCTCCTACGAGCAGTACTTC. Its translation: CASSRTGEGSYEQYF.

This clonotype was picked up many times. The J gene is TRBJ2-1, the V gene TRBV11-1, with 7 bases lining up with TRBD2. Per germline, CDR1 SGHAT and CDR2 FQDESV (reference sequence). The length of the CDR3 is 15 residues. With V trimmed by 6 bases and J by 7 bases, 12 bases remained unmatched. Here the CDR3 DNA reads TGTGCCAGCAGACAAGTGGGGGGGAGCCGAAATGAGCAGTTCTTC. It encodes CASRQVGGSRNEQFF.

At least ten counts were recorded for this clonotype. V usage is TRBV6-1 and J usage is TRBJ1-2; the D is unclear. Trimming pared 4 bases from V and 10 bases from J, leaving 13 bases between. Germline CDR1 reads MNHNS; CDR2 reads SASEGT. The length of the CDR3 is 12 residues. CDR3 DNA sequence: TGTGCCAGCAGTGTAAACACGGACGACTACACCTTC. Translation gives CASSVNTDDYTF.

This clonotype was recorded at least ten times. This CDR3 reads CASSLYRMNTEAFF. The CDR3 DNA follows: TGTGCCAGCAGTTTGTACAGGATGAACACTGAAGCTTTCTTT. The chain joins TRBV28 to TRBJ1-1; D perhaps matches TRBD1 (5 bases). Trimming pared 3 bases from V and 0 bases from J, leaving 8 bases between. CDR1 and CDR2 from the germline V gene are MDHEN and SYDVKM. The CDR3 runs to 14 residues. Based on the CDR3 plus reference TRBV28 and TRBJ1-1, the full variable domain is DVKVTQSSRYLVKRTGEKVFLECVQDMDHENMFWYRQDPGLGLRLIYFSYDVKMKEKGDIPEGYSVSREKKERFSLILESASTNQTSMYLCASSLYRMNTEAFFGQGTRLTVV.

This clonotype has a handful of counts. V usage is TRBV7-3 and J usage is TRBJ2-1; D ambiguous. The V end was cut by 2 bases, the J end by 0 bases, with 14 bases between. This CDR3 contains 17 residues. CDR1 and CDR2 (germline): SGHTA, FQGTGA. Written as DNA, the CDR3 is TGTGCCAGCAGCTTATTCTCTCGGGTCAGCTCCTACAATGAGCAGTTCTTC. Protein product: CASSLFSRVSSYNEQFF.

The gene calls are TRBV6-5 and TRBJ2-1, with TRBD1 as a possible D gene (6 bases). Germline V gene lookup returns CDR1 MNHEY and CDR2 SVGAGI. Trimming left V 2 bases short and J 6 bases short, with 11 bases between. The CDR3 runs 14 residues. The CDR3 region has the DNA TGTGCCAGCAGTTACGCTCTACAGGGCAATGAGCAGTTCTTC. Residues: CASSYALQGNEQFF.

This clonotype has ten or more counts. This chain joins TRBV6-2 or TRBV6-3 and TRBJ1-2, with 7 positions matching TRBD1. This CDR3 is built from 14 residues. The V segment lost 6 bases and the J segment 3 bases; nucleotides outside the gene matches: 7. Germline V lookup: CDR1 MNHEY, CDR2 SVGEGT. The CDR3 loop is CASSPDRKHYGYTF. The CDR3 DNA reads TGTGCCAGCAGCCCGGACAGGAAACACTATGGCTACACCTTC.

In this sample, this clonotype turned up many times. The J gene is TRBJ2-1, the V gene TRBV20-1, with TRBD1 as a possible D gene (6 bases). This CDR3 has 15 residues. From germline, CDR1 is DFQATT and CDR2 SNEGSKA (reference sequence). V was clipped by 0 bases and J by 0 bases, with 9 bases between them. CDR3 sequence (DNA): TGCAGTGCTAGAGATCTAGGGGGCTCCTACAATGAGCAGTTCTTC. Translation gives CSARDLGGSYNEQFF.

In this sample, this clonotype turned up many times. This chain connects TRBV30 to TRBJ1-2; D is ambiguous. The germline CDR1 and CDR2 sequences are GTSNPN and SVGIG (reference sequence). V gave up 3 bases and J gave up 0 bases, with 5 bases separating them. This CDR3 has 12 amino acids. The CDR3 DNA reads TGTGCCTGGAGGACGGCTAACTATGGCTACACCTTC. Protein: CAWRTANYGYTF.

V gene TRBV6-2 or TRBV6-3 combines with J gene TRBJ1-5; D unclear. This CDR3 spans 13 amino acids. V lost 7 bases and J 1 base, leaving 8 bases between the germline ends. From germline, CDR1 is MNHEY and CDR2 SVGEGT. The CDR3 loop reads CASTIRSNQPQHF. As DNA, the CDR3 is TGTGCCAGCACAATCAGGAGCAATCAGCCCCAGCATTTT.

The genes are TRBV19 and TRBJ1-2, with 8 positions matching TRBD1. J lost 7 bases, V lost 3 bases, and 13 bases had no gene match. Germline V gene data show CDR1 as LNHDA and CDR2 as SQIVND (reference sequence). The CDR3 is 16 amino acids. The DNA for the CDR3 is TGTGCCAGTAGTATTACCCCCTTCCAGGGGGCGCGTGGCTACACCTTC. This gives the protein CASSITPFQGARGYTF.

This clonotype was counted between two and nine times. The genes are TRBV28 and TRBJ2-3; 8 positions match TRBD2. CDR3 length: 16 residues. The germline gives CDR1 MDHEN, CDR2 SYDVKM. With 10 bases clipped from V and 2 bases from J, the junction kept 14 bases outside the gene matches. As DNA, the CDR3 is TGTGCCACCGACTCGGGGGGGCGCTTCTTCACAGATACGCAGTATTTT. Residues: CATDSGGRFFTDTQYF. Full variable domain (rest looked up from reference TRBV28 and TRBJ2-3): DVKVTQSSRYLVKRTGEKVFLECVQDMDHENMFWYRQDPGLGLRLIYFSYDVKMKEKGDIPEGYSVSREKKERFSLILESASTNQTSMYLCATDSGGRFFTDTQYFGPGTRLTVL.

At least ten counts were recorded for this clonotype. V is TRBV12-3 or TRBV12-4 and J is TRBJ2-1; D is undetermined. With 1 base removed from V and 5 bases from J, the gap between germline ends came to 15 bases. This CDR3 comprises 16 residues. CDR3 sequence (DNA): TGTGCCAGCAGTTTAGGGTCAGCCCGGGTCAACAATGAGCAGTTCTTC. Translation: CASSLGSARVNNEQFF.

This clonotype occurred many times. This chain connects TRBV20-1 to TRBJ2-7, with D maybe TRBD1 (5 bases). Germline assignment: CDR1 DFQATT and CDR2 SNEGSKA (reference sequence). The V and J ends lost 5 bases and 0 bases respectively, with 17 bases between them. This CDR3 contains 15 residues. The CDR3 region is CSAPDDRKSSYEQYF. In DNA form, the CDR3 reads TGCAGTGCTCCCGATGACAGAAAGAGCTCCTACGAGCAGTACTTC.

In this sample, this clonotype turned up many times. The chain employs TRBV12-3 or TRBV12-4 and TRBJ1-5; unclear D gene. The V end was cut by 1 base, the J end by 6 bases, with 10 bases between. This CDR3 has 14 residues. CDR3 region: CASSLGGGIQPQHF. The CDR3 nucleotides are TGTGCCAGCAGTTTAGGGGGAGGGATTCAGCCCCAGCATTTT.

At least ten counts were recorded for this clonotype. The J gene is TRBJ2-1, the V gene TRBV6-5; TRBD2 matches at 9 bases. With 0 bases clipped from V and 5 bases from J, the junction kept 8 bases outside the gene matches. The CDR3 has 17 amino acids. The V gene's germline CDR1 is MNHEY and CDR2 SVGAGI. CDR3 bases: TGTGCCAGCAGTTACTCTCTCCTAGCGGGAACTAACAATGAGCAGTTCTTC. Its protein product is CASSYSLLAGTNNEQFF.

Turning to this clonotype: An end of the junction differs from the germline gene, which may be a read error. The chain has TRBV3-1 and TRBJ2-4, with 9 bases matching TRBD1. Germline-derived CDR1 and CDR2 are LGHDT and YNNKEL (reference sequence). CDR3 length equals 16 residues. In DNA form, the CDR3 reads TGTGTCAGCAGCACTGGACAGGGGTTTACAAAAAACATTCAGTACTTC. This translates into CVSSTGQGFTKNIQYF.

Remarks on this clonotype: A much larger clone differs from this one at a single base, so this may be a read error. J is TRBJ2-1 and V is TRBV29-1; maybe TRBD2 (6 bases). Germline CDR1 SQVTM, CDR2 ANQGSEA. This CDR3 contains 11 residues. Here the CDR3 reads CSVGSYNGQFF. The CDR3, as DNA: TGCAGCGTCGGGAGCTACAATGGGCAGTTCTTC.

The genes are TRBV10-3 and TRBJ2-1, with 7 bases aligning to TRBD2. This CDR3 is built from 16 residues. The V segment lost 0 bases and the J segment 9 bases; nucleotides outside the gene matches: 11. CDR1 and CDR2 from the germline V gene are ENHRY and SYGVKD. CDR3 region: CAISESASGALSEQFF. In nucleotides, the CDR3 is TGTGCCATCAGTGAGTCGGCCAGCGGGGCTTTGAGTGAGCAGTTCTTC.

In this sample, this clonotype turned up a few times. This rearrangement joins TRBV12-3 or TRBV12-4 to TRBJ1-2; D unclear. V was shortened by 5 bases and J by 0 bases, with 10 bases between the two germline ends. The CDR3 covers 14 residues. Here the CDR3 DNA reads TGTGCCAGCAGTCCGTCAGGAGCTAACTATGGCTACACCTTC. The encoded protein is CASSPSGANYGYTF.

The chain employs TRBV9 and TRBJ1-2; 10 bases are a match to TRBD1. CDR3 length: 15 amino acids. Trimming took 0 bases from V and 8 from J; bases not matched to a gene: 7. CDR1 and CDR2 (germline): SGDLS, YYNGEE. The CDR3 loop reads CASSVGWDRGGGYTF. DNA for the CDR3: TGTGCCAGCAGCGTAGGATGGGACAGGGGCGGAGGCTACACCTTC.

This clonotype appeared many times. The chain couples TRBV28 to TRBJ1-4, with TRBD1 matching over 8 bases. Germline lookup yields CDR1 MDHEN and CDR2 SYDVKM. This CDR3 is 17 amino acids long. Losses at the gene ends were 5 bases for V and 6 bases for J; bases not matched to a gene: 14. CDR3 coding DNA: TGTGCCAGCAGTACGCACCTGAGGACAGGGAGCGATGAAAAACTGTTTTTT. It yields the protein CASSTHLRTGSDEKLFF.

As regards this clonotype: The germline gene is not matched at one end of the junction; a read error may be the cause. The chain links TRBV11-1 to TRBJ1-1; D not certain. Germline loops: CDR1 SGHAT, CDR2 FQDESV (reference sequence). This CDR3 comprises 14 residues. The CDR3 DNA follows: TGCGCCAGCAGCTTTAGGGCCTTGGACACTGAAGCTTTCTTT. Its translation: CASSFRALDTEAFF.

The chain has TRBV5-6 and TRBJ1-1; D may be TRBD1 (6 bases). V gave up 3 bases and J gave up 6 bases, with 9 bases separating them. Germline CDR1 SGHDT, CDR2 YYEEEE. The CDR3 has 12 residues. The CDR3, as DNA: TGTGCCAGCAGCTCTGGGGGCTCTGAAGCTTTCTTT. Protein: CASSSGGSEAFF.